This TCR beta chain was sequenced for a study of spatial heterogeneity in lung cancer. Study details: Unique TCR and UMI combinations averaged more than ten appearances each in raw reads. Regarding the study as a whole: Detection of ubiquitous tumor TCRs in blood was higher at resection than follow-up.

This clonotype was observed a handful of times. Antigen: not known. TCRdb re-called the 5' RACE reads through MiXCR, storing one row per CDR3 protein. Of about 16,000 distinct CDR3 sequences in the sample, approximately 6.8% were seen once. The V segment lost 4 bases and the J segment 4 bases; nucleotides outside the gene matches: 8. Germline V gene sequence: CDR1 SGHAT, CDR2 FQNNGV. The CDR3 is 15 amino acids. Time point in this sample: blood at routine non-recurrence follow-up after resection. Tumor, nontumor lung or frozen PBMC supplied whole RNA, sequenced without sorting. This sequence originates from a male donor with early-stage non-small cell lung cancer. The J gene is TRBJ2-7, the V gene TRBV11-2; 9 bases are shared with TRBD1. Sequenced here: PBMCs, sampled at follow-up. The CDR3 DNA is TGTGCCAGCAGCTCCATCCGACAGGGGGGATACGAGCAGTACTTC. This translates into CASSSIRQGGYEQYF. The complete variable domain, with remaining parts taken from reference TRBV11-2 and TRBJ2-7, reads EAGVAQSPRYKIIEKRQSVAFWCNPISGHATLYWYQQILGQGPKLLIQFQNNGVVDDSQLPKDRFSAERLKGVDSTLKIQPAKLEDSAVYLCASSSIRQGGYEQYFGPGTRLTVT.